This T cell receptor beta chain stems from a study of glioma-infiltrating T cells after dendritic cell vaccination. At the level of the study: Samples are from glioblastoma patients in Phase I and II dendritic cell vaccine trials.

The count of this clone is one. Its antigen is not identified. Regarding time point: after dendritic cell vaccination, including at tumor progression/relapse. Only patients with spare fresh-frozen tumor and over two years of follow-up were included. Losses at the gene ends were 3 bases for V and 3 bases for J; bases not matched to a gene: 15. CDR3 length: 18 residues. Germline assignment: CDR1 LGHNA and CDR2 YNFKEQ. Regarding the study as a whole: Estimated pretreatment TIL content predicted outcome after dendritic cell vaccination.

Profiling relied on immunoSEQ multiplex PCR, and the TCRdb table lists in-frame clones only, not all of them. The sample contains tens of thousands of clones, over 65% of which appear only once. The chain is built from TRBV4-2 and TRBJ2-7; 9 nucleotides agree with TRBD1. The source material was blood, sampled after dendritic cell vaccination. The source of this sequence is a human donor with glioblastoma. The CDR3 is CASSQNSRQGGKNYEQYF. The CDR3 nucleotides read TGTGCCAGCAGCCAGAATAGCCGACAGGGGGGTAAAAACTACGAGCAGTACTTC.